The rows below give T cell receptor beta chains drawn from one sample of a study of blood T cells in healthy people across ages. Each CDR3 protein is one row after TCRdb ran MiXCR on the 5' RACE reads. The table has 920,000 or so distinct CDR3 sequences, 45% seen once. The specimen was blood. The receptors stem from a woman between 55 and 75 years old in good health. Both conserved end residues are trimmed from each CDR3. Fields, in order: CDR3 protein, J gene, V gene, D gene. A D gene is named only where the DNA matches it firmly.

ASSPGGGRGSEDTQY TRBJ2-3 TRBV7-9 .
SARVSGAYGYT TRBJ1-2 TRBV20-1 .
SALSGGTYNEQF TRBJ2-1 TRBV20-1 TRBD2
ASTTTGVNYGYT TRBJ1-2 TRBV7-2 TRBD1
AIRTGENQPQH TRBJ1-5 TRBV10-3 TRBD1
ASSGLGESQY TRBJ2-4 TRBV6-1 .
ATSREISGRLGEQY TRBJ2-5 TRBV15 TRBD2
ASTLTGIYNEQF TRBJ2-1 TRBV6-2/TRBV6-3 .
ASSLGSTGELF TRBJ2-2 TRBV28 .
ASKGRGRVEQY TRBJ2-7 TRBV10-2 TRBD2
ASSQGFRQGSNSPLH TRBJ1-6 TRBV4-2 TRBD1
ASSRSRLAGGRSEQF TRBJ2-1 TRBV3-1 TRBD2
ASSNSGTASLFYGYT TRBJ1-2 TRBV7-9 .
ASSVGGGTADTQY TRBJ2-3 TRBV9 .
ASSLSALGYEQY TRBJ2-7 TRBV27 .
ASSYSGIQETQY TRBJ2-5 TRBV6-6 .
ASKLRGRIDRDTEAF TRBJ1-1 TRBV5-1 TRBD1
ASSPVTGGNYEQY TRBJ2-7 TRBV18 .
ASSVWGSGANVLT TRBJ2-6 TRBV9 .
ASSPRTSGRSLDIQY TRBJ2-4 TRBV6-2/TRBV6-3 TRBD2
ASSLAVGNYNEQF TRBJ2-1 TRBV7-3 .
ASSLYYGYT TRBJ1-2 TRBV7-9 .
ASSSPRRVTTYNEQF TRBJ2-1 TRBV27 .
AWRGRGYEQY . TRBV30 .